This TCR beta chain is from a study of T cells in Graves' hyperthyroidism and ophthalmopathy. Worth noting for this clonotype: Its antigen is unknown.

The study's findings and limits: The model predicted ophthalmopathy a median 6.5 months before onset. Most clonotypes expanded in the thyroid (above 0.001) were also present in blood. Researchers report that a 13 V-J model separated ophthalmopathy from stable hyperthyroidism.

RNA transcripts gave rise to amplified TCR beta CDR3 regions. RT-PCR in the first round (using the HTBI primer set) targeted the TCR CDR3. In TCRdb, the multiplex PCR reads were re-called with MiXCR into one record per CDR3 protein. The sample has some 740,000 distinct CDR3 sequences, about 15% seen once; the top ten hold about 9.4%. The sequence was obtained from a woman under 30 with Graves' hyperthyroidism. The sequenced material came from blood.

CDR3 sequence (DNA): TGTGCCAGCGACAGGGGCTCCTACGAGCAGTACTTC. Its translation: CASDRGSYEQYF. The rearrangement joins TRBV12-3 or TRBV12-4 to TRBJ2-7, with 8 nucleotides matching TRBD1. The trim removed 8 bases at V and 0 bases at J, leaving 0 bases unmatched. There are 12 residues in the CDR3.